This T cell receptor beta chain emerged from a study of cytomegalovirus exposure and HLA in healthy donors. The wider study: Roughly 80 million unique TCRs from HLA-typed donors made up an early data release.

This CDR3 has 16 amino acids. Trimming took 1 base from V and 3 from J; bases not matched to a gene: 3. Germline V CDR1 and CDR2: MGHRA, YSYEKL. 13 Jbeta primers and 60 Vbeta primers were used for the PCR. Sequencing used immunoSEQ multiplex PCR; TCRdb keeps in-frame clones, though not all of them. The sample carries 150,000 to 200,000 clones, 70% to 80% recorded once. The sample was PBMCs. The clonotype originates from a woman aged 25 to 39 in good health and CMV-seropositive. The chain joins TRBV4-1 to TRBJ2-2; 9 nucleotides line up with TRBD1. The CDR3 DNA follows: TGCGCCAGCAGCCAAGTGGGGGACAGGGACACCGGGGAGCTGTTTTTT. Translated: CASSQVGDRDTGELFF.